This T cell receptor beta chain was recovered during a study of cytomegalovirus exposure and HLA in healthy donors. Study findings and constraints: In a later analysis, parvovirus B19, influenza, CMV and Epstein-Barr virus appeared linked to several top co-occurrence clusters. Per a later analysis, about 17,000 TCR beta sequences showed association with HLA alleles at 0.05 false discovery rate. Most observed TCR sequences were rare, whereas some public TCRs were detected in many donors. TCR beta sequences reportedly predicted most subjects' HLA-A and HLA-B alleles accurately.

The PCR employed 60 Vbeta primers together with 13 Jbeta primers. Libraries were prepared by immunoSEQ multiplex PCR; TCRdb keeps only in-frame clonotypes and omits some of them. The sample lists roughly 100,000 clones; roughly 73% were seen once. Germline assignment: CDR1 SGDLS and CDR2 YYNGEE. CDR3 length: 13 residues. V was cut by 4 bases and J by 1 base, with 8 bases left in between. This clone was counted a single time. The antigen is unknown. Material: PBMCs. The rearrangement uses TRBV9 and TRBJ1-2; D is ambiguous. This clonotype was obtained from a man in his forties in good health and CMV-seronegative. CDR3 coding DNA: TGTGCCAGCAGCTCGGGTCATAACTATGGCTACACCTTC. It encodes CASSSGHNYGYTF.